The rows below give T cell receptor beta chains drawn from one sample of a study of T cell repertoires in cytomegalovirus infection. TCRdb processed the reads anew with MiXCR; each CDR3 protein has one entry. This table has about 200,000 distinct CDR3 sequences, about a tenth appearing once. What was sequenced was PBMCs. The source is a human donor in good health (CMV status not recorded). Some clones in this sample may be carry-over from other donors' samples. Both conserved end residues are trimmed from each CDR3. Each record gives: V gene, J gene, CDR3 protein.

v_gene: TRBV2
j_gene: TRBJ2-4
CDR3aa: ARRDGAKNIQY

v_gene: TRBV20-1
j_gene: TRBJ1-1
CDR3aa: SARTGGRPEAF

v_gene: TRBV7-9
j_gene: TRBJ2-5
CDR3aa: ASSLPGGETQY

v_gene: TRBV6-2/TRBV6-3
j_gene: TRBJ2-3
CDR3aa: ASSLRTGYTDTQY

v_gene: TRBV7-2
j_gene: TRBJ2-1
CDR3aa: ASSLQTSGAYNEQF

v_gene: TRBV7-9
j_gene: TRBJ2-1
CDR3aa: ASSFPPGGNEQF

v_gene: TRBV7-8
j_gene: TRBJ2-1
CDR3aa: ASSLAREQF

v_gene: TRBV7-2
j_gene: TRBJ2-7
CDR3aa: ASSPSHPAYEQY

v_gene: TRBV29-1
j_gene: TRBJ1-2
CDR3aa: SYSGMGGYT

v_gene: TRBV28
j_gene: TRBJ1-2
CDR3aa: ASSGEGMGGYT

v_gene: TRBV19
j_gene: TRBJ2-2
CDR3aa: ASSIASGGMILGELF

v_gene: TRBV7-2
j_gene: TRBJ2-2
CDR3aa: ASSQRGAGNTGELF

v_gene: TRBV10-1
j_gene: TRBJ1-6
CDR3aa: ASNYIGRAYNSPLH

v_gene: TRBV20-1
j_gene: TRBJ1-1
CDR3aa: SASPGGNTEAF

v_gene: TRBV28
j_gene: TRBJ2-5
CDR3aa: ASSKALGAQY

v_gene: TRBV6-4
j_gene: TRBJ2-2
CDR3aa: ASSDGTGNTGELF

v_gene: TRBV5-6
j_gene: TRBJ2-2
CDR3aa: ASSAQPGQGRAGELF

v_gene: TRBV29-1
j_gene: TRBJ1-1
CDR3aa: SVEGQINTEAF

v_gene: TRBV7-6
j_gene: TRBJ2-7
CDR3aa: ASSLASGGLAGKTYEQY

v_gene: TRBV7-2
j_gene: TRBJ2-5
CDR3aa: ASSPRTSGNRETQY

v_gene: TRBV6-1
j_gene: TRBJ1-5
CDR3aa: ASSQTGITFDRGQPQH

v_gene: TRBV6-2/TRBV6-3
j_gene: TRBJ2-3
CDR3aa: ASSYSRSGRSEATQY

v_gene: TRBV2
j_gene: TRBJ1-1
CDR3aa: ASKTGQGVMAF

v_gene: TRBV28
j_gene: TRBJ2-1
CDR3aa: ASGFRGSNNEQF

v_gene: TRBV29-1
j_gene: TRBJ2-3
CDR3aa: SVHQGALTDTQY

v_gene: TRBV7-9
j_gene: TRBJ1-1
CDR3aa: ASSLVRGFEAF

v_gene: TRBV12-3/TRBV12-4
j_gene: TRBJ2-2
CDR3aa: ASSLGWDSANTGELF

v_gene: TRBV7-8
j_gene: TRBJ1-5
CDR3aa: ASSFKGDQPQH

v_gene: TRBV20-1
j_gene: TRBJ2-7
CDR3aa: SAKPGQGIYEQY

v_gene: TRBV19
j_gene: TRBJ1-2
CDR3aa: ASSPLERGMIYGYT

v_gene: TRBV14
j_gene: TRBJ1-1
CDR3aa: ASGNTGGHEAF

v_gene: TRBV10-3
j_gene: TRBJ2-4
CDR3aa: AISDLGLAKNIQY

v_gene: TRBV28
j_gene: TRBJ2-7
CDR3aa: ASSFLGQGSRY

v_gene: TRBV3-1
j_gene: TRBJ2-1
CDR3aa: ASSQAGLAGNEQF

v_gene: TRBV7-2
j_gene: TRBJ1-6
CDR3aa: ASSLKGGYSPLH

v_gene: TRBV4-3
j_gene: TRBJ1-2
CDR3aa: ASSPAAGNLNYGYT

v_gene: TRBV7-2
j_gene: TRBJ2-7
CDR3aa: ASSPEEGFYEQY

v_gene: TRBV19
j_gene: TRBJ1-2
CDR3aa: ASSIGTENYGYT

v_gene: TRBV5-8
j_gene: TRBJ2-6
CDR3aa: ASSLGGTSSGANVLT

v_gene: TRBV6-5
j_gene: TRBJ1-2
CDR3aa: ASSYSMSRGANYGYT

v_gene: TRBV10-3
j_gene: TRBJ2-7
CDR3aa: AISGPLSGGAAYEQY

v_gene: TRBV7-2
j_gene: TRBJ2-5
CDR3aa: ASSMGGDQETQY

v_gene: TRBV15
j_gene: TRBJ1-5
CDR3aa: ATSRGGRPQH

v_gene: TRBV6-5
j_gene: TRBJ1-1
CDR3aa: ASSYRGGNRGWYPEAF

v_gene: TRBV12-3/TRBV12-4
j_gene: TRBJ2-7
CDR3aa: ASSGPSYEQY